This T cell receptor beta chain was observed in a study of PD-1 blockade in classical Hodgkin lymphoma. Findings and limits, study-wide: Lower baseline TCR diversity marked trial partial responders and progressors.

After autologous stem cell transplantation all patients relapsed, and prior brentuximab vedotin exposure differed between cohorts. V gave up 10 bases and J gave up 2 bases, with 11 bases separating them. Germline-derived CDR1 and CDR2 are ENHRY and SYGVKD. The CDR3 is 13 residues long. Regarding this clone: Antigen: not known.

Measured with immunoSEQ multiplex PCR; TCRdb has only the in-frame clones, and not every one. In the table there are more than 50,000 clones, 85% to 90% of which are singletons. This TCR was sampled from a human donor with classical Hodgkin lymphoma. Source: peripheral blood mononuclear cells (PBMCs), taken at baseline. V and J are TRBV10-3 and TRBJ2-2, with TRBD1 as a possible D gene (5 bases). This CDR3 is CATTDINTGELFF. The CDR3 region has the DNA TGTGCCACCACGGACATTAACACCGGGGAGCTGTTTTTT.